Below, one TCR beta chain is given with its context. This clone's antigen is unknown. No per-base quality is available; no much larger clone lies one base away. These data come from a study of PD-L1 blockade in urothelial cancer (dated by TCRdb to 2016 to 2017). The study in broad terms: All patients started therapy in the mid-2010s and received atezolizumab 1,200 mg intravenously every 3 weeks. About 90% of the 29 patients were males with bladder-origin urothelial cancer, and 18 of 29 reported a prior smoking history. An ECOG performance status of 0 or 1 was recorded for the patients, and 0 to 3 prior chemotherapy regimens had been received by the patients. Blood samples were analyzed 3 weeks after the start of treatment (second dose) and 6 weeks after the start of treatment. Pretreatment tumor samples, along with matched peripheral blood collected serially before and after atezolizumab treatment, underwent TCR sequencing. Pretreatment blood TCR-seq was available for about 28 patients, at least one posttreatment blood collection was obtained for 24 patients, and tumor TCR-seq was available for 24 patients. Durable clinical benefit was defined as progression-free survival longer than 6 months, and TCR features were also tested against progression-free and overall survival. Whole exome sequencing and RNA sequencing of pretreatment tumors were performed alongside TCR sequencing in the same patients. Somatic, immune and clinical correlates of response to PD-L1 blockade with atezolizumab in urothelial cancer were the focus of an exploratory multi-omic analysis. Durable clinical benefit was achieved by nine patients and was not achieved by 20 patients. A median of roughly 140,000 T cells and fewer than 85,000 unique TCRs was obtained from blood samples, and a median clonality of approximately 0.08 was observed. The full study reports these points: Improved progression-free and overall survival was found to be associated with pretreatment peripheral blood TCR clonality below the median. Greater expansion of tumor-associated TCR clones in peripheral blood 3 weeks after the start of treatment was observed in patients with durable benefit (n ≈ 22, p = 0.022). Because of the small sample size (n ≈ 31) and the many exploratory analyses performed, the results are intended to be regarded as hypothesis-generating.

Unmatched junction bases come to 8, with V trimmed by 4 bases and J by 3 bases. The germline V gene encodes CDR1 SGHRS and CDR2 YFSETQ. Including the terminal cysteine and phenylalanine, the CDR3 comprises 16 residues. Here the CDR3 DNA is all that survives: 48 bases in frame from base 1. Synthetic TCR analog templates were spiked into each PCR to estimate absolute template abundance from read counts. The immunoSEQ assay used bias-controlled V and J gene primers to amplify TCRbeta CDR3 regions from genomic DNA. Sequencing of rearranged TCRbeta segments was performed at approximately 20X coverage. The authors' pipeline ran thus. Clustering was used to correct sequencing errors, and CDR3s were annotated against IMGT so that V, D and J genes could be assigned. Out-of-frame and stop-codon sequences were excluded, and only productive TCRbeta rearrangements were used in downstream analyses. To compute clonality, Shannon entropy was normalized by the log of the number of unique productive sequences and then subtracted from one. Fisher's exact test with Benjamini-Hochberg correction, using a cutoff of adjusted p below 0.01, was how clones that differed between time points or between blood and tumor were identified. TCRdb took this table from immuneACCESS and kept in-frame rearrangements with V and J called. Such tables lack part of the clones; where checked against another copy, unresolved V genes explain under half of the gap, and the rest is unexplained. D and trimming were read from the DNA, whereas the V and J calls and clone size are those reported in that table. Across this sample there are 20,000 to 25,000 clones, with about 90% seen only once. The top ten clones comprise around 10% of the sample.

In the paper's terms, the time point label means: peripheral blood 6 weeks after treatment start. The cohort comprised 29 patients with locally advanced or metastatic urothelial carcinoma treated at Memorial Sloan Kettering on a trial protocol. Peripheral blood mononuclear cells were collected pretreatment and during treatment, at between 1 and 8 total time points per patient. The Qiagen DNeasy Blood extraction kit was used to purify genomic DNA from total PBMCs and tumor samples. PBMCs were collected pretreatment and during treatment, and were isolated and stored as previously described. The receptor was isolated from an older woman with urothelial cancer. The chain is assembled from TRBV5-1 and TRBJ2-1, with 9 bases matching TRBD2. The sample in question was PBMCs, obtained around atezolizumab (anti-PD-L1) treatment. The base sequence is TGCGCCAGCAGCCGAACCGGACTAGCGAGCTACAATGAGCAGTTCTTC. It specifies CASSRTGLASYNEQFF.